Following are 9 T cell receptor beta chains from one sample sequenced in a study of CD8+CD57+ T cells in acquired aplastic anemia. Both TCR beta VDJ combination and CDR3 sequence profiling were carried out. Genomic DNA was the template for this profiling. One entry per CDR3 protein, called by TCRdb with MiXCR from the reads. The sample has about 160,000 distinct CDR3 sequences; 70% to 75% are singletons. All sequencing subjects had displayed CD8+CD57+ cell expansion on flow cytometry. The specimen sequenced was sorted CD4+, CD8+, or CD8+CD57+ T cells (not recorded which) from PBMCs. The receptors originated from a human donor with aplastic anemia.

The chain carries TRBV4-2 and TRBJ1-1, with 7 bases identical to TRBD1. Germline assignment: CDR1 LGHNA and CDR2 YNFKEQ. The CDR3 is 13 residues long. J lost 10 bases, V lost 0 bases, and 5 bases had no gene match. The CDR3 DNA reads TGTGCCAGCAGCCAAGATAAAGACAGGGTAGCTTTCTTT. As protein: CASSQDKDRVAFF.

The V gene is TRBV10-2, the J gene TRBJ2-3, with D unresolved. The ends were cut back, 8 bases at V and 5 bases at J, with 11 bases in the middle. Germline loops: CDR1 WSHSY, CDR2 SAAADI. The CDR3 extends over 12 amino acids. The CDR3 DNA follows: TGCGCCAGCCAGCCCCCCGGAGATACGCAGTATTTT. Translating gives CASQPPGDTQYF.

The J gene is TRBJ2-3, the V gene TRBV2; D tentatively reads TRBD1 or TRBD2 (5 bases each). Germline loops: CDR1 SNHLY, CDR2 FYNNEI. Trimming cost V 2 bases and J 5 bases, with 8 bases left between them. The CDR3 extends over 13 amino acids. The CDR3 nucleotides are TGTGCCAGCAGTGAATGGGGGATAGATACGCAGTATTTT. Translated, it gives CASSEWGIDTQYF.

CDR3 nucleotides: TGTGCCAGCAGCGGGGGGGTCTACGTCCTGACTTTC. Translation: CASSGGVYVLTF. The V and J genes are TRBV7-2 and TRBJ2-6, with 7 bases matching TRBD2. Looked up from germline, CDR1 is SGHTA and CDR2 is FQGNSA. The CDR3 length is 12 residues. V gave up 5 bases and J gave up 11 bases; unmatched junction bases: 3.

This clonotype was seen a few times. The rearrangement uses TRBV7-7 and TRBJ2-2; TRBD2 matches 11 bases. This CDR3 has 16 residues. The V and J ends lost 5 bases and 0 bases, in that order; junction bases with no gene match: 2. Germline CDR1 and CDR2: SSHAT and FNYEAQ (reference sequence). CDR3 DNA sequence: TGTGCCAGCAGCCAGGGACTAGCGGCGAACACCGGGGAGCTGTTTTTT. This translates into CASSQGLAANTGELFF.

The J gene is TRBJ2-5, the V gene TRBV7-8, with D uncertain. The germline V and J ends were trimmed by 3 bases and 4 bases, with 18 bases remaining between them. The CDR3 sequence is 16 residues long. Germline loops: CDR1 SGHVS, CDR2 FQNEAQ. The CDR3 region has the DNA TGTGCCAGCAGCTTGAAATTGCGGCCCGCCGGAGAGACCCAGTACTTC. The encoded protein is CASSLKLRPAGETQYF.

V usage is TRBV29-1 and J usage is TRBJ1-3; 9 nucleotides line up with TRBD1. The CDR3 length is 15 residues. The V and J ends lost 4 bases and 4 bases, in that order; junction bases with no gene match: 8. CDR1 is SQVTM and CDR2 is ANQGSEA in the germline V gene. CDR3 nucleotides: TGCAGCGTTGCCCCAGGGACAGGGCAAGGAAACACCATATATTTT. It yields the protein CSVAPGTGQGNTIYF.

The chain uses TRBV10-3 and TRBJ2-5; D is possibly TRBD1 or TRBD2 (6 bases each). The germline V and J ends were trimmed by 0 bases and 4 bases, with 21 bases remaining between them. Per germline, CDR1 ENHRY and CDR2 SYGVKD. The CDR3 covers 18 residues. The DNA for the CDR3 is TGTGCCATCAGTGAGTCGTCAGGAAAGGGCAGGGGAGGAGAGACCCAGTACTTC. Translation gives CAISESSGKGRGGETQYF.

The chain is built from TRBV20-1 and TRBJ1-5; D uncertain. The CDR3 contains 13 residues. Germline V gene lookup returns CDR1 DFQATT and CDR2 SNEGSKA (reference sequence). Trimming took 0 bases from V and 7 from J, leaving 10 bases between them. The CDR3 bases are TGCAGTGCTAGAGATATGGGTTGGCAGCCCCAGCATTTT. This translates into CSARDMGWQPQHF.